The entry that follows covers one T cell receptor (beta chain) sequence. Its specificity is not known. The entry originates in a study of T cell repertoires in cytomegalovirus infection. About the research overall: Newly reported HLA-C-restricted and thoroughly characterized HLA-B-restricted CMV epitopes were employed. Public TCR beta signatures provided an indication of both CMV infection and a matching HLA type.

Trimming pared 3 bases from V and 6 bases from J, leaving 4 bases between. The CDR3 runs 11 residues. Looked up from germline, CDR1 is MRHNA and CDR2 is SNTAGT. The study's findings and limits: Totalled public TCR beta family frequency picked out people who carried CMV plus the relevant HLA. The response measured ex vivo was dominated by TCR beta clonotypes (HLA-C-restricted and CMV-specific).

TCRdb re-analysed the reads in MiXCR, keeping a single row per CDR3 protein. The sample has just over 450,000 distinct CDR3 sequences, under 45% seen once; the top ten hold around 45%. The source material was cultured PBMCs, sampled from culture after CMV antigen stimulation. The J gene is TRBJ2-3, the V gene TRBV6-4; no definite D call. The TCR comes from a human donor in good health (CMV status not recorded). Some clones in this sample may be carry-over from other donors' samples. In DNA form, the CDR3 reads TGTGCCAGCAGTGAGTCCGATACGCAGTATTTT. Its translation is CASSESDTQYF.